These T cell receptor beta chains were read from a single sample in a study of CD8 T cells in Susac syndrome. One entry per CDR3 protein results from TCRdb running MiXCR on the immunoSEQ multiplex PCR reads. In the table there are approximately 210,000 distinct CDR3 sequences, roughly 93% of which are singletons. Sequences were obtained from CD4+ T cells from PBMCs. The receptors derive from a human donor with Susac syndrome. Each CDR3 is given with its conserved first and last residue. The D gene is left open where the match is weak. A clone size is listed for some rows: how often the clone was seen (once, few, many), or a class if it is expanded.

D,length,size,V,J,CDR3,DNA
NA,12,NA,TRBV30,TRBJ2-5,CAWGGGGETQYF,TGTGCCTGGGGAGGGGGAGGAGAGACCCAGTACTTC
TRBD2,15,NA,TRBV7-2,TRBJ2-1,CASSLRRGDYNEQFF,TGTGCCAGCAGCTTAAGGCGGGGGGACTACAATGAGCAGTTCTTC
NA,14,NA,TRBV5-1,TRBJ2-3,CASSFRESTDTQYF,TGCGCCAGCAGCTTTCGAGAATCCACAGATACGCAGTATTTT
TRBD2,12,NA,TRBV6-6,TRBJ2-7,CASSTSEYEQYF,TGTGCCAGCAGCACTAGCGAGTACGAGCAGTACTTC
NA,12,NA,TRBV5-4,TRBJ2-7,CASSLARDRTPF,TGTGCCAGCAGCTTGGCCAGAGACAGGACCCCTTTC
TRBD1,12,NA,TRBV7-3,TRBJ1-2,CASSEQGNGYTF,TGTGCCAGCAGTGAACAGGGGAATGGCTACACCTTC
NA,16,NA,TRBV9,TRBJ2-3,CASSPTRAQSTDTQYF,TGTGCCAGCAGTCCCACCCGAGCGCAAAGCACAGATACGCAGTATTTT
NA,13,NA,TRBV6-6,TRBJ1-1,CASSYIQNTEAFF,TGTGCCAGCAGTTACATACAGAACACTGAAGCTTTCTTT
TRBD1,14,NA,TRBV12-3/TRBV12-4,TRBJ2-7,CASSMDRGPYEQYF,TGTGCCAGCAGTATGGACAGGGGTCCATACGAGCAGTACTTC
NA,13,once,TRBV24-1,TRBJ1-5,CATSEGAGKPQHF,TGTGCCACCAGTGAGGGGGCTGGGAAGCCCCAGCATTTT
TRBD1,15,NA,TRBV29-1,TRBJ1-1,CSVEPTGERNTEAFF,TGCAGCGTGGAACCAACAGGGGAGCGGAACACTGAAGCTTTCTTT
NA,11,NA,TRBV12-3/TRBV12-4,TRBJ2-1,CASSSRYEQFF,TGTGCCAGCAGTTCAAGGTATGAGCAGTTCTTC
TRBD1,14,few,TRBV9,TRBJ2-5,CASSVGTGRETQYF,TGTGCCAGCAGCGTAGGGACAGGGAGGGAGACCCAGTACTTC
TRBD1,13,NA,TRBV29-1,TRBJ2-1,CSVSGTGYNEQFF,TGCAGCGTCTCCGGGACAGGGTACAATGAGCAGTTCTTC
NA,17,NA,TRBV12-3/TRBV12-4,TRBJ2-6,CASSPGGLPSGANVLTF,TGTGCCAGCAGCCCTGGGGGGCTCCCCTCTGGGGCCAACGTCCTGACTTTC
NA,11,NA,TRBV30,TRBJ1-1,CAWTQGSEAFF,TGTGCCTGGACCCAGGGATCTGAAGCTTTCTTT
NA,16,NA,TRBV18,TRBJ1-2,CASSPLAGARLDGYTF,TGTGCCAGCTCACCACTGGCAGGGGCCAGGTTAGATGGCTACACCTTC
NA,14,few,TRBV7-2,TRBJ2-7,CASSLILSSYEQYF,TGTGCCAGCAGCTTGATACTAAGCTCCTACGAGCAGTACTTC
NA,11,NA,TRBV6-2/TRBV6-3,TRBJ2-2,CASLGLGELFF,TGTGCCAGCCTAGGACTCGGGGAGCTGTTTTTT
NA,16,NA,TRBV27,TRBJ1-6,CASTSMIGGTNSPLHF,TGTGCCAGCACCTCCATGATTGGCGGAACAAATTCACCCCTCCACTTT
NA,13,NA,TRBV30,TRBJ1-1,CAWSKGGNTEAFF,TGTGCCTGGAGTAAGGGAGGGAACACTGAAGCTTTCTTT
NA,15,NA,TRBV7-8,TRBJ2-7,CASSLGEAVAYEQYF,TGTGCCAGCAGCTTAGGGGAGGCTGTGGCCTACGAGCAGTACTTC
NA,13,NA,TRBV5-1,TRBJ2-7,CASSLGGLMEQYF,TGCGCCAGCAGCTTGGGTGGGCTTATGGAGCAGTACTTC
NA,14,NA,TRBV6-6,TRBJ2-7,CASTQQKYSYEQYF,TGTGCCAGCACTCAACAAAAATACTCCTACGAGCAGTACTTC
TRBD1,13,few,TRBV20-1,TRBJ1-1,CSVGQGMNTEAFF,TGCAGTGTAGGACAGGGGATGAACACTGAAGCTTTCTTT
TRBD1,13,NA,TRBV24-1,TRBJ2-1,CATSRGQGAWEFF,TGTGCCACCAGTAGGGGACAGGGGGCTTGGGAGTTCTTC
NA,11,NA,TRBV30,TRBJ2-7,CAWRAEYEQYF,TGTGCCTGGAGGGCAGAGTACGAGCAGTACTTC
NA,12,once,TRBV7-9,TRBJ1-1,CASSVTGYEAFF,TGTGCCAGCAGCGTGACAGGATATGAAGCTTTCTTT
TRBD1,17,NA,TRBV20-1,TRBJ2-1,CSARDIPAGQVYNEQFF,TGCAGTGCTAGAGATATTCCGGCCGGACAGGTTTACAATGAGCAGTTCTTC
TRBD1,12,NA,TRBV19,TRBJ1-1,CASTFPGGAAFF,TGTGCCAGTACCTTCCCAGGGGGCGCAGCCTTCTTT
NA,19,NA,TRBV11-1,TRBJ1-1,CASSLWALGRRSPNTEAFF,TGTGCCAGCAGCTTATGGGCCTTGGGTAGACGGTCCCCGAACACTGAAGCTTTCTTT
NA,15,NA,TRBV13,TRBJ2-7,CASSYWGDSALEQYF,TGTGCCAGCAGCTATTGGGGGGACAGTGCGTTAGAGCAGTACTTC
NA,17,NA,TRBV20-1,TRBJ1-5,CSARGSPGTVRNQPQHF,TGCAGTGCTAGAGGTAGTCCTGGCACAGTTAGGAATCAGCCCCAGCATTTT
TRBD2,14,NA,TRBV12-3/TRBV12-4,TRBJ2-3,CASSLERGTDTQYF,TGTGCCAGCAGTTTGGAGCGGGGGACAGATACGCAGTATTTT
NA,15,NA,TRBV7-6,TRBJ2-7,CASSLAPGGPYEQYF,TGTGCCAGCAGCTTAGCGCCAGGAGGGCCCTACGAGCAGTACTTC
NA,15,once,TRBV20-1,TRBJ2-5,CSARDRLEAVETQYF,TGCAGTGCTAGAGACCGACTAGAAGCAGTAGAGACCCAGTACTTC
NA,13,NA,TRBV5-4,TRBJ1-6,CASSADSNSPLHF,TGTGCCAGCAGCGCAGACAGTAATTCACCCCTCCACTTT
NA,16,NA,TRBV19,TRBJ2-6,CASTPVRGVGANVLTF,TGTGCCAGTACACCAGTAAGAGGGGTCGGGGCCAACGTCCTGACTTTC
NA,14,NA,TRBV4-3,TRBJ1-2,CASSQQGGIHGYTF,TGCGCCAGCAGCCAACAAGGAGGGATCCATGGCTACACCTTC
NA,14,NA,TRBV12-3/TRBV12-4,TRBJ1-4,CASSHSSTNEKLFF,TGTGCCAGCAGCCACAGTTCAACTAATGAAAAACTGTTTTTT
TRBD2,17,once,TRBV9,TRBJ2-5,CASSVGTSGGIQETQYF,TGTGCCAGCAGCGTAGGGACTAGCGGGGGTATCCAAGAGACCCAGTACTTC
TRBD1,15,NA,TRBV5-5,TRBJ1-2,CASSSYRQGNYGYTF,TGTGCCAGCAGCTCCTACCGACAGGGAAACTATGGCTACACCTTC
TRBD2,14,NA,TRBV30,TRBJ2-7,CAWSTGGARYEQYF,TGTGCCTGGAGTACCGGGGGGGCCCGGTACGAGCAGTACTTC